This T cell receptor (beta chain) is drawn from a study of vaccination and CD4 T cells after COVID-19 (dated by TCRdb to between 2021 and 2024). Some background on the complete study: In the convalescent cohort there were six males and four females, among whom were two Hispanic individuals, seven Caucasians, two Asians and one multiracial person. Two doses of either the Pfizer-BioNTech BNT162b2 vaccine (n=8) or the Moderna mRNA-1273 vaccine (n=2) were administered to participants. Post-COVID blood samples were collected from convalescent patients a median of around 96 days after diagnosis, with a range of roughly 30 to 170 days. Post-vaccine blood samples were collected a median of about 66 days after the second vaccine dose, ranging from roughly 13 to 250 days. Culture stimuli were overlapping spike peptide pools from SARS-CoV-2 and from the common cold coronaviruses HCoV-NL63, HCoV-OC43 and HCoV-229E. In control cultures, a CEFX viral epitope pool was used as positive control, an HIV-1 Nef peptide pool was used as negative control, or no peptide was added. In 10 COVID-19 convalescent patients and a handful of infection-naive healthy vaccine recipients, the spike-specific CD4+ TCR repertoire before mRNA vaccination was compared with the repertoire after mRNA vaccination.

The CDR3 starts with the cysteine, ends with the phenylalanine, and has 17 residues. Kept here is only the CDR3 DNA, which spans 51 bases and is read in frame from base 1. For this chain, trimming is 0 bases at the V end and 0 bases at the J end, and the number of junction bases without a gene match is 6. The CDR1 and CDR2 encoded by the germline V gene (reference sequence) are DFQATT and SNEGSKA. Of note for this clonotype: This receptor's antigen is unknown. The record has no base qualities; no much larger clone is one base away.

Library prep was done by PCR. DNA from cultured CD4+ T cells underwent TCR sequencing with the Oncomine TCR Beta short-read assay at the Johns Hopkins FTIC core. Genomic DNA was extracted from the cultured CD4+ T cells with the QIAamp micro DNA kit. Oncomine TCR Beta libraries from cultured CD4+ T cells were pooled using unique dual indexes and sequenced on an Illumina iSeq 100. The authors processed their data as follows. Non-productive sequences were removed, and CDR3s not starting with C, not ending with F or W, or shorter than 7 amino acids were discarded. Antigen-specific clonotypes were identified using the MANAFEST web application through comparison of peptide-stimulated wells with reference and other culture wells. An FDR below 0.05, an odds ratio above 5, and a productive frequency above 0.1% in at least two of three replicate wells were required for clones to be considered positive. Clonotypes that were significantly expanded in both SARS-CoV-2 spike wells and at least one common cold coronavirus spike condition were defined as cross-reactive. Using R version 3.6.1, CDR3 homology was evaluated through Levenshtein distances (stringdist) along with unrooted phylogenetic trees (ape). Starting from the raw public reads, TCRdb applied fastp trimming at Q25, assembled clones with MiXCR and retained in-frame beta chains. Rows are combined by CDR3 protein, so each entry shows the most common genes and DNA. TCRdb assigned the V and J calls; the authors' analysis was not used. In this sample the table shows approximately 15,000 distinct CDR3 sequences, 75% to 80% of which occur a single time. Clones ranked in the top ten supply 8% to 10% of the sample.

What this sample's treatment or condition label stands for: roughly nine-day PBMC culture with coronavirus spike peptide pools or control peptides (ViraFEST assay). The ViraFEST assay was used in the study, in which antigen-specific T cells were expanded with peptide pools and expanded clonotypes were subsequently identified by TCR sequencing. Negative nucleocapsid antibody tests before and after vaccination confirmed that the healthy vaccine recipients had no prior SARS-CoV-2 infection. PBMCs were cultured at approximately 2.1 million per well in IMDM supplemented with 5% human AB serum and about 9.6 IU/ml IL-2, with roughly 10 ug/ml peptide pools added. Half of the culture medium was replaced with fresh IL-2-containing medium on days 3 and 7. Once the cells had been in culture for about 10 days, the EasySep CD4+ T cell isolation kit was used to isolate CD4+ T cells by negative selection. PBMCs were separated from whole blood using Ficoll-Paque Plus gradient centrifugation and then either used fresh or cryopreserved at -140C. Each culture condition was generally run in triplicate wells.

Broader findings and caveats from the paper: An increase in the median number of SARS-CoV-2-reactive clonotypes from approximately 21 after infection to roughly 38 after vaccination was observed, but the change was not found to be significant. Relatively few convalescent patients were included in the study, and early timepoints after natural infection were not analyzed. Of the vaccine-specific clones in convalescent patients, 304 of 307, or nearly all, reacted only to SARS-CoV-2 spike and did not cross-react with common cold coronaviruses. Among the post-vaccine SARS-CoV-2-reactive clones in convalescent patients, a median 86.3% showed up only after vaccination, which suggests vaccine-specific priming.

The chain links TRBV20-1 with TRBJ2-5; TRBD2 aligns with 11 central bases. Here the sequenced sample was CD4+ T cells from blood, cultured in vitro, taken after SARS-CoV-2 vaccination. The receptor's source is a human donor who received a COVID-19 vaccine. The CDR3 region reads CSARDDLAGGDQETQYF. DNA sequence: TGCAGTGCTAGAGATGACCTAGCGGGGGGCGACCAAGAGACCCAGTACTTC.